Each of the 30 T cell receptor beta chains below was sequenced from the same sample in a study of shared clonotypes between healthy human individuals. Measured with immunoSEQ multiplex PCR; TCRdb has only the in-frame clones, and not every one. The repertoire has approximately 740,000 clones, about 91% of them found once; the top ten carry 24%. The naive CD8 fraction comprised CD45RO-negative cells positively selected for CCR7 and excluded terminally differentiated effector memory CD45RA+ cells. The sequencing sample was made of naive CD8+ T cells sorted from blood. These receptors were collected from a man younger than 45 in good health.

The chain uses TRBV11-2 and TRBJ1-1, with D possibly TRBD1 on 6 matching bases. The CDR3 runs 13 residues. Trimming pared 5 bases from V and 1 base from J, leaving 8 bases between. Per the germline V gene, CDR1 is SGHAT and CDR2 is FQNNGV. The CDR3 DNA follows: TGTGCCAGCAGCCGAGGGGGGAACACTGAAGCTTTCTTT. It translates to CASSRGGNTEAFF.

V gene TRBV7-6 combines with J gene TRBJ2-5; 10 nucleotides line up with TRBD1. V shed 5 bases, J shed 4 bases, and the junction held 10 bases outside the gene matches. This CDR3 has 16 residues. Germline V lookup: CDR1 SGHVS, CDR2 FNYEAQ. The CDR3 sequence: CASSPRVGDRGETQYF. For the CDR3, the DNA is TGTGCCAGCAGCCCCCGGGTTGGGGACAGGGGAGAGACCCAGTACTTC.

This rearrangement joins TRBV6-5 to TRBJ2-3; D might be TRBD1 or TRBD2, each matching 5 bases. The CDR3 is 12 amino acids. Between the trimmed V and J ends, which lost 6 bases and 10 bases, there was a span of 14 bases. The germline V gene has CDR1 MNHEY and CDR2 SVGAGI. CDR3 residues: CASSRQRGAQYF. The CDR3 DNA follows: TGTGCCAGCAGCCGACAACGAGGGGCGCAGTATTTT.

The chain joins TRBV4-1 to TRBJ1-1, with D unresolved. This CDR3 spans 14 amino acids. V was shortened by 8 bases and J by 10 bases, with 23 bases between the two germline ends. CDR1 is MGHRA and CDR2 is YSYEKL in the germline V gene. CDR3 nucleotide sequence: TGCGCCAGCGTGGATGATCGGAGTGGAGTGGCAGCTTTCTTT. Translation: CASVDDRSGVAAFF.

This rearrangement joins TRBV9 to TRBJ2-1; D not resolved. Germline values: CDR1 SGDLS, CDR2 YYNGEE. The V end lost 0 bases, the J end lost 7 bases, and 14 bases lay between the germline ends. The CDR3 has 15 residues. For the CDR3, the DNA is TGTGCCAGCAGCGTAGTTAGAGTCCCTAGGAATGAGCAGTTCTTC. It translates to CASSVVRVPRNEQFF. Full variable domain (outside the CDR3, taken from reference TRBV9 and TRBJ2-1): DSGVTQTPKHLITATGQRVTLRCSPRSGDLSVYWYQQSLDQGLQFLIQYYNGEERAKGNILERFSAQQFPDLHSELNLSSLELGDSALYFCASSVVRVPRNEQFFGPGTRLTVL.

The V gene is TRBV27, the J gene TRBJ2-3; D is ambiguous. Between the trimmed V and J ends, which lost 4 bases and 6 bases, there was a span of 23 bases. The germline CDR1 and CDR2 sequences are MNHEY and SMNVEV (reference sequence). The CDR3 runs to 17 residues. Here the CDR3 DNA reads TGTGCCAGCAGTTCCATCAATGTAGGACCCGAAGGGGATACGCAGTATTTT. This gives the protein CASSSINVGPEGDTQYF.

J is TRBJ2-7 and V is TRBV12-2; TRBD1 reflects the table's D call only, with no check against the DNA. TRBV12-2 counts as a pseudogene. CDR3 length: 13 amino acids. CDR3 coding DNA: TGTGCAAGTCGAAGCCCGGGACAGTACGAGCAGTACTTC. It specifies CASRSPGQYEQYF.

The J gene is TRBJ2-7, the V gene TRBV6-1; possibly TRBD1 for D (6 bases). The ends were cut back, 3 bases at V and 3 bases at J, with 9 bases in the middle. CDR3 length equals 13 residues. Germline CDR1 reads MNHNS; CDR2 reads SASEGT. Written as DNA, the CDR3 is TGTGCCAGCAGTGACGGACAGCGCTACGAGCAGTACTTC. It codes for CASSDGQRYEQYF.

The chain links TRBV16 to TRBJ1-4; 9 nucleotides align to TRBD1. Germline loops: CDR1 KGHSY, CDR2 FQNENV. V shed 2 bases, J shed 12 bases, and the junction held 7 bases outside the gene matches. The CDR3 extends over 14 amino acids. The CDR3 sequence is CASSQGTGSVELFF. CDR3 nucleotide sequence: TGTGCCAGCAGCCAAGGGACAGGGTCTGTGGAACTGTTTTTT.

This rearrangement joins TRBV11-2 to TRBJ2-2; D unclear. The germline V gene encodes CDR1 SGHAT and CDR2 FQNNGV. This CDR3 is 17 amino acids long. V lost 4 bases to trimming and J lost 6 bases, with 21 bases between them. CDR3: CASSSTRGASRAGELFF. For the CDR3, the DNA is TGTGCCAGCAGCTCTACCCGAGGAGCTTCAAGGGCCGGGGAGCTGTTTTTT.

CDR3 region: CASSYSNWGGELFF. The CDR3 region has the DNA TGTGCCAGCAGTTACTCGAATTGGGGTGGGGAGCTGTTTTTT. The V gene is TRBV6-6, the J gene TRBJ2-2; D unresolved. Germline V gives CDR1 MNHNY, CDR2 SVGAGI (reference sequence). This CDR3 spans 14 amino acids. V was shortened by 0 bases and J by 8 bases, with 10 bases between the two germline ends.

CDR3 loop: CASSTRQGAAGNTIYF. The CDR3, as DNA: TGTGCCAGCAGCACCCGACAGGGGGCTGCTGGAAACACCATATATTTT. This chain joins TRBV7-9 and TRBJ1-3; TRBD1 agrees at 10 bases. CDR1 SEHNR and CDR2 FQNEAQ come from the germline V gene (reference sequence). The CDR3 contains 16 residues. Unmatched junction bases numbered 6, after V lost 5 bases and J lost 2 bases.

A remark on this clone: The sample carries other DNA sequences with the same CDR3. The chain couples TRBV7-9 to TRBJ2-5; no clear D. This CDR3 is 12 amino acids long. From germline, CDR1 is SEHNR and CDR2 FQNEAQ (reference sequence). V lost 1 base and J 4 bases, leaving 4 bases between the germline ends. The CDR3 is CASSLGRETQYF. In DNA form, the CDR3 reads TGTGCCAGCAGCTTAGGGAGAGAGACCCAGTACTTC.

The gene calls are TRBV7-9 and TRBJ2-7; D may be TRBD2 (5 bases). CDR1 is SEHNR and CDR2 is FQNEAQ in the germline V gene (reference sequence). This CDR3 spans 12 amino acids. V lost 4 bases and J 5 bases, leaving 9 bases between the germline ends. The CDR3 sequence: CASSSGMNEQYF. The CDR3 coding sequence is TGTGCCAGCAGCTCCGGGATGAACGAGCAGTACTTC.

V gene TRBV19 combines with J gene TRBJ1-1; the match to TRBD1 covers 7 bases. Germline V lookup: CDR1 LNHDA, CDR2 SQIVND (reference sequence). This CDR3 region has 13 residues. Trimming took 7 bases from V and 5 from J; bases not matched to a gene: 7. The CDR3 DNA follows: TGTGCCAGTACCTTTACAGGGGATACTGAAGCTTTCTTT. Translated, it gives CASTFTGDTEAFF.

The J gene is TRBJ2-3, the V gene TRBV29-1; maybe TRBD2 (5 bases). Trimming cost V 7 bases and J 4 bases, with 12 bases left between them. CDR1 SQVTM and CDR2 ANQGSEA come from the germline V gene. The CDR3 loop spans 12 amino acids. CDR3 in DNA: TGCAGCGCCGAGGGATTGTCAGATACGCAGTATTTT. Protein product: CSAEGLSDTQYF.

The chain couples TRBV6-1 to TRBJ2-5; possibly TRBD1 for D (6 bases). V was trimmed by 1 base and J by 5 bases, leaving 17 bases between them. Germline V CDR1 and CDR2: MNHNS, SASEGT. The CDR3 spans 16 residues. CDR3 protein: CASSEGPGVRKETQYF. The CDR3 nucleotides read TGTGCCAGCAGTGAAGGCCCAGGGGTCCGGAAGGAGACCCAGTACTTC.

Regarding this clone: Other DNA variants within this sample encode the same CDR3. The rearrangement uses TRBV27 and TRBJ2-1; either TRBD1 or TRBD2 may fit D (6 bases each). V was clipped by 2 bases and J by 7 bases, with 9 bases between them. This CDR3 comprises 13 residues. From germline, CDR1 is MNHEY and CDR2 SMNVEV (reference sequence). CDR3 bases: TGTGCCAGCAGTTTAGGGGGGCGTAATGAGCAGTTCTTC. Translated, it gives CASSLGGRNEQFF.

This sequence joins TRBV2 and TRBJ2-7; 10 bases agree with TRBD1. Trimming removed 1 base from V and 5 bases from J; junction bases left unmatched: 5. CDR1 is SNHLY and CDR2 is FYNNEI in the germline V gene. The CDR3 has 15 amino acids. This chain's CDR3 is CASSEVGTGDNEQYF. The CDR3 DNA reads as TGTGCCAGCAGTGAAGTAGGGACAGGGGATAACGAGCAGTACTTC.

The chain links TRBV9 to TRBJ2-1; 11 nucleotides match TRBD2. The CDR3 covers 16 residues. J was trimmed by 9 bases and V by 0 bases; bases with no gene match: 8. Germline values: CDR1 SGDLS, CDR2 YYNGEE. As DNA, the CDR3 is TGTGCCAGCAGCGTAGGAACTAGCGGGAGATCTGGTGAGCAGTTCTTC. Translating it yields CASSVGTSGRSGEQFF.

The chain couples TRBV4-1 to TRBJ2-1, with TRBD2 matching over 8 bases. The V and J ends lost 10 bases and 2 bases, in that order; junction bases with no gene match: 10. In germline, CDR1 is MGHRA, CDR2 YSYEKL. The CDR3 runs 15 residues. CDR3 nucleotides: TGCGCCACCCATCCGGGACTAGGCGCCTACAATGAGCAGTTCTTC. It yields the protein CATHPGLGAYNEQFF.

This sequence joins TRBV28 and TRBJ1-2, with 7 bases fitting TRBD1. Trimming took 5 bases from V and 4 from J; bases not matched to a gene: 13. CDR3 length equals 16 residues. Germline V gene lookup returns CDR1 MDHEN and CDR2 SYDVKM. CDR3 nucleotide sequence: TGTGCCAGCAGTCCCCAGGACAGGTTGCTTTTCTATGGCTACACCTTC. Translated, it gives CASSPQDRLLFYGYTF.

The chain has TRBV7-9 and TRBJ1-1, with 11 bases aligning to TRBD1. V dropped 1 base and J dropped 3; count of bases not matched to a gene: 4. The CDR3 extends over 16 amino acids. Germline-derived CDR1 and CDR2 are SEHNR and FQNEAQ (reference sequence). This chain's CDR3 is CASSLVRDRGYTEAFF. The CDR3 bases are TGTGCCAGCAGCTTAGTCCGGGACAGGGGGTACACTGAAGCTTTCTTT.

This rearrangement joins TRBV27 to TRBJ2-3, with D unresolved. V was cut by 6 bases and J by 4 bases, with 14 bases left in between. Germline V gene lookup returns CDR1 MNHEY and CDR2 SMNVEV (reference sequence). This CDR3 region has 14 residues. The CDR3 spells CASSRRSFPDTQYF. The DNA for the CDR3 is TGTGCCAGCAGCCGCAGGAGTTTCCCAGATACGCAGTATTTT.

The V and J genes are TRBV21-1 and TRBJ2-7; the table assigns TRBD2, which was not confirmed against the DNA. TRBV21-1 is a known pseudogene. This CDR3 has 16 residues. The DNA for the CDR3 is TGTGCCAGCAGCAAAGGAGGTGGGGGGAAGGCCTACGAGCAGTACTTC. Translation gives CASSKGGGGKAYEQYF.

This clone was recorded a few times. CDR3 loop: CAARGGSYEQYF. The CDR3 region has the DNA TGTGCCGCAAGAGGGGGCTCCTACGAGCAGTACTTC. J is TRBJ2-7 and V is TRBV6-6; maybe TRBD1 (6 bases). The CDR3 extends over 12 amino acids. Trimming cost V 11 bases and J 0 bases, with 11 bases left between them. The germline V gene has CDR1 MNHNY and CDR2 SVGAGI (reference sequence).

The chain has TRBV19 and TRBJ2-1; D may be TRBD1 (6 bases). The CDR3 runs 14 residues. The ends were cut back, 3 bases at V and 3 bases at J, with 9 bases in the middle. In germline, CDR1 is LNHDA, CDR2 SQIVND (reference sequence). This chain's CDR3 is CASSMGTNYNEQFF. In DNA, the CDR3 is TGTGCCAGTAGTATGGGGACAAACTACAATGAGCAGTTCTTC.

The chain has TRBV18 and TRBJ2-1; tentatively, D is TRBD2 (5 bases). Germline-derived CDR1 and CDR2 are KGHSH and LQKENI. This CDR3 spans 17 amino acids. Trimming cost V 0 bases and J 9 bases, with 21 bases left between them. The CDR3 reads CASSPPSSDGVCIEQFF. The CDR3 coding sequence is TGTGCCAGCTCACCACCCAGTTCGGACGGGGTATGCATTGAGCAGTTCTTC.

The CDR3 DNA follows: TGTGCCAGCAGTTTCGGGCAGGGGGGTACACTGAACACTGAAGCTTTCTTT. It translates to CASSFGQGGTLNTEAFF. The chain combines TRBV28 with TRBJ1-1, with 7 bases that match TRBD1. This CDR3 is built from 17 residues. J lost 0 bases, V lost 3 bases, and 10 bases had no gene match. Germline values: CDR1 MDHEN, CDR2 SYDVKM.

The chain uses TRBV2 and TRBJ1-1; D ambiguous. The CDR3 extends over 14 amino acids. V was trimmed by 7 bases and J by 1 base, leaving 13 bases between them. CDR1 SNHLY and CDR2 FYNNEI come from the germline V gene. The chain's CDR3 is CASKASGGNTEAFF. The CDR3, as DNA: TGTGCCAGCAAAGCCAGTGGCGGGAACACTGAAGCTTTCTTT.